This entry features one T cell receptor (beta chain) sequence. The data belong to a study of control samples from healthy donors and cancer patients. V lost 6 bases and J 2 bases, leaving 11 bases between the germline ends. Germline values: CDR1 MNHEY, CDR2 SMNVEV (reference sequence). This CDR3 spans 14 amino acids. The data were produced by immunoSEQ multiplex PCR, yet TCRdb's version contains in-frame clones alone and is incomplete. The top ten clones hold more than 15% of a sample with about 100,000 clones, 70% to 90% of them seen once. The TCR comes from a man aged 25 to 40 in good health. The chain is built from TRBV27 and TRBJ1-5; D not resolved. The source material was blood. CDR3 in amino acids: CASSAPGGNQPQHF. CDR3 DNA: TGTGCCAGCAGCGCCCCGGGAGGCAATCAGCCCCAGCATTTT.